This TCR beta chain came from a study of regulatory T cells in long-lasting Graves disease. Study-level results: Persistent patients shared more public clonotypes (roughly 2,800) than new patients (about 1,000). Persistent Graves' patients showed less TCR diversity than newly diagnosed ones. Blood alone, not thyroid tissue, was studied.

Germline values: CDR1 KGHSH, CDR2 LQKENI. The length of the CDR3 is 14 residues. As for time point: newly diagnosed GD, antithyroid drugs for less than 3 months. PBMCs provided the RNA from which the TCR library was made. To note about this clonotype: Its antigen remains unknown. One end of the junction is discordant with germline, which a read error may explain.

CDR3 regions were amplified by Arm-PCR using iRepertoire HTBI primers to build TCR beta libraries. Source study methods: Gene usage covered approximately 65 TRBV and roughly 14 TRBJ segments. From the multiplex PCR reads, TCRdb called clonotypes with MiXCR, one entry per CDR3 protein. The V and J calls reflect TCRdb's pipeline rather than the authors' work. The data contain about 320,000 distinct CDR3 sequences, 15% to 20% of them singletons. V and J are TRBV18 and TRBJ2-3; 13 positions match TRBD2. Here the sequenced sample was peripheral blood mononuclear cells (PBMCs), taken at new diagnosis, from a patient treated with antithyroid drugs. The TCR sequence derives from a female donor with Graves disease. The CDR3 loop reads CASSPGLAGDTQCF. CDR3 bases: TGTGCCAGCTCACCTGGACTAGCGGGAGATACGCAGTGTTTT. Supplemented by reference TRBV18 and TRBJ2-3, the full variable domain reads NAGVMQNPRHLVRRRGQEARLRCSPMKGHSHVYWYRQLPEEGLKFMVYLQKENIIDESGMPKERFSAEFPKEGPSILRIQQVVRGDSAAYFCASSPGLAGDTQCFGPGTRLTVL.